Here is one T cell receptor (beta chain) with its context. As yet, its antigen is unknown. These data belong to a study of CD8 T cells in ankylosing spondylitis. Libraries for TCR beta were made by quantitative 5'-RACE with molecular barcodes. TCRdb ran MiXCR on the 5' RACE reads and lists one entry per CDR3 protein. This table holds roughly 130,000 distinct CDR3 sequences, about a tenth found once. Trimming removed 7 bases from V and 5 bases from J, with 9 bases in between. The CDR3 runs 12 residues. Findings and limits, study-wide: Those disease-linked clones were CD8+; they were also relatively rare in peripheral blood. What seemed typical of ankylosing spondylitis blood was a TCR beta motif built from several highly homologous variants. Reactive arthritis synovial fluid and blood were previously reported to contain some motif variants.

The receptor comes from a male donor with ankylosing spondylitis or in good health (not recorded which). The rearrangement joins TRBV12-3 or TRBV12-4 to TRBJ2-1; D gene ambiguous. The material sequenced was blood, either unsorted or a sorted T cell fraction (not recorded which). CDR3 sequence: CASTLVDNEQFF. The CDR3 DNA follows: TGTGCCAGCACCCTGGTCGACAATGAGCAGTTCTTC.